The next 7 T cell receptor beta chains were all read from a single sample in a study of PD-1 blockade in classical Hodgkin lymphoma. Libraries were prepared by immunoSEQ multiplex PCR; TCRdb keeps only in-frame clonotypes and omits some of them. The sample holds 45,000 or so clones, around 70% seen once. Each of the patients experienced relapse following autologous stem cell transplantation, and their brentuximab vedotin exposure differed. The source was peripheral blood mononuclear cells (PBMCs), collected at baseline. These receptors originate from a human donor with classical Hodgkin lymphoma.

V gene TRBV12-5 combines with J gene TRBJ1-2; D is uncertain. This CDR3 has 12 amino acids. V gave up 11 bases and J gave up 0 bases, with 10 bases separating them. Germline V gives CDR1 LGHNT, CDR2 FRNRAP. The CDR3 region is CAQRRTNYGYTF. The CDR3 DNA is TGTGCTCAGAGGAGGACTAACTATGGCTACACCTTC.

In nucleotides, the CDR3 is TGTGCCAGCAGTTTTACCCTACTCTACGAGCAGTACTTC. Residues: CASSFTLLYEQYF. The V and J genes are TRBV28 and TRBJ2-7; D unresolved. V lost 3 bases and J lost 3, with 9 bases in between. Germline V gene sequence: CDR1 MDHEN, CDR2 SYDVKM. The length of the CDR3 is 13 residues. The whole variable domain, filled in from reference TRBV28 and TRBJ2-7, reads DVKVTQSSRYLVKRTGEKVFLECVQDMDHENMFWYRQDPGLGLRLIYFSYDVKMKEKGDIPEGYSVSREKKERFSLILESASTNQTSMYLCASSFTLLYEQYFGPGTRLTVT.

The chain links TRBV28 to TRBJ2-5; 10 bases agree with TRBD1. The V segment lost 2 bases and the J segment 11 bases; nucleotides outside the gene matches: 11. CDR1 and CDR2 from the germline V gene are MDHEN and SYDVKM. The CDR3 contains 15 residues. CDR3 protein: CASSLVAGQGGEQYF. The CDR3 bases are TGTGCCAGCAGTTTAGTCGCCGGACAGGGGGGAGAGCAGTACTTC.

The chain combines TRBV30 with TRBJ2-5, with a possible D match to TRBD1 (6 bases). Trimming cost V 5 bases and J 1 base, with 14 bases left between them. Germline CDR1 is GTSNPN and CDR2 is SVGIG (reference sequence). The CDR3 has 14 amino acids. CDR3 sequence: CAWGSVGAQETQYF. The CDR3 DNA follows: TGTGCCTGGGGGAGTGTGGGGGCCCAAGAGACCCAGTACTTC. Drawing the rest from reference TRBV30 and TRBJ2-5, the complete variable domain is SQTIHQWPATLVQPVGSPLSLECTVEGTSNPNLYWYRQAAGRGLQLLFYSVGIGQISSEVPQNLSASRPQDRQFILSSKKLLLSDSGFYLCAWGSVGAQETQYFGPGTRLLVL.

About this clone itself: Germline is not matched at one junction end, which may reflect a read error. As DNA, the CDR3 is TGTGCCAGCAGTGAACTGCCAGGCAGGATGTATTTT. This translates into CASSELPGRMYF. The chain employs TRBV25-1 and TRBJ1-5; D is ambiguous. There are 12 residues in the CDR3. CDR1 and CDR2 (germline): MGHDK, SYGVNS.

In its sample, this clone was seen a few times. The chain recombines TRBV7-9 with TRBJ1-4; TRBD1 matches 7 bases. The CDR3 spans 15 residues. V gave up 3 bases and J gave up 4 bases; unmatched junction bases: 5. Germline-derived CDR1 and CDR2 are SEHNR and FQNEAQ (reference sequence). The CDR3 spells CASSFQGGDNEKLFF. The CDR3 bases are TGTGCCAGCAGCTTCCAGGGGGGTGATAATGAAAAACTGTTTTTT.

The gene calls are TRBV19 and TRBJ1-5; TRBD1 matches 8 bases. The CDR3 runs to 17 residues. V shed 0 bases, J shed 6 bases, and the junction held 10 bases outside the gene matches. The germline V gene has CDR1 LNHDA and CDR2 SQIVND (reference sequence). CDR3 region: CASSIDYSWTGTQPQHF. The CDR3 coding sequence is TGTGCCAGTAGTATAGATTATTCGTGGACAGGGACTCAGCCCCAGCATTTT.